The clone carrying this T cell receptor (beta chain) was observed at least ten times. Its antigen is as yet unknown. This sample was taken from a study of T cells in Graves' hyperthyroidism and ophthalmopathy. Overall study context: The authors collected peripheral blood at initial diagnosis, before any treatment.

TCR beta CDR3 regions were amplified from RNA transcripts. Initially, a first-round RT-PCR of the TCR CDR3 employed the HTBI primer set. Via MiXCR, TCRdb re-called the multiplex PCR reads, giving one row per CDR3 protein. The sample consists of 250,000 to 400,000 distinct CDR3 sequences, 12% to 15% of them appearing once. Overall study results and limits: Before onset, by a median of approximately 6.2 months, the model predicted ophthalmopathy. By a 13 V-J model, ophthalmopathy was set apart from stable hyperthyroidism.

Germline CDR1 reads LNHDA; CDR2 reads SQIVND (reference sequence). J lost 5 bases, V lost 3 bases, and 8 bases had no gene match. CDR3 length: 17 amino acids. The sample was blood. The rearrangement joins TRBV19 to TRBJ2-5; 14 bases line up with TRBD2. The receptor was derived from a woman between 35 and 50 years old with Graves' ophthalmopathy. As DNA, the CDR3 is TGTGCCAGTAGTATGCTGACTAGCGGGGGGGCAGTTGAGACCCAGTACTTC. It codes for CASSMLTSGGAVETQYF.